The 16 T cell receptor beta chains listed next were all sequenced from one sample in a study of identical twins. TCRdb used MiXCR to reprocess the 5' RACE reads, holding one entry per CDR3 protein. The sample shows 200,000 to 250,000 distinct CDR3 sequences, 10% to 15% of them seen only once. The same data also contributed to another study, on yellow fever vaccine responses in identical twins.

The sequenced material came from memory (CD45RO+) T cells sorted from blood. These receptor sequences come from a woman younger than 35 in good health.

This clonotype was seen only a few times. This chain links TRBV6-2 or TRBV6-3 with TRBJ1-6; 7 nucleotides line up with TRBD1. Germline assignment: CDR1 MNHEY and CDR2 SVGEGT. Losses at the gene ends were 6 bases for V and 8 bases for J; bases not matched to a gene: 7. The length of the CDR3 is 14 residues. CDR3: CASSHRDSHSPLHF. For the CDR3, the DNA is TGTGCCAGCAGCCACCGGGACAGCCATTCACCCCTCCACTTT.

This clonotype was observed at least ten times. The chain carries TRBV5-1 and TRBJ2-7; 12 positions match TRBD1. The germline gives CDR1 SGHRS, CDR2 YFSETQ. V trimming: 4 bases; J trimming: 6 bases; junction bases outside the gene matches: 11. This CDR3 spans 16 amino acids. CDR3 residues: CASSAIPGQGASEQYF. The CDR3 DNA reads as TGCGCCAGCAGCGCAATACCGGGACAGGGGGCGTCCGAGCAGTACTTC.

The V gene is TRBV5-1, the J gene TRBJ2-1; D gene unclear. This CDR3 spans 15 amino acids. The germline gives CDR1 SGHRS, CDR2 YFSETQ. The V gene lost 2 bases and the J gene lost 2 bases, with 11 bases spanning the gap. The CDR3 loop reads CASSFGHATYNEQFF. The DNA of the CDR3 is TGCGCCAGCAGCTTTGGTCATGCCACCTACAATGAGCAGTTCTTC.

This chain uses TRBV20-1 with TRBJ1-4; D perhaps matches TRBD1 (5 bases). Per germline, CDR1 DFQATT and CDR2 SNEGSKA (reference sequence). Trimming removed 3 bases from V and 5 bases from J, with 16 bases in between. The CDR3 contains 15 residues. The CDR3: CSARHTGRENEKLFF. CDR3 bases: TGCAGTGCTAGGCATACGGGACGAGAAAATGAAAAACTGTTTTTT.

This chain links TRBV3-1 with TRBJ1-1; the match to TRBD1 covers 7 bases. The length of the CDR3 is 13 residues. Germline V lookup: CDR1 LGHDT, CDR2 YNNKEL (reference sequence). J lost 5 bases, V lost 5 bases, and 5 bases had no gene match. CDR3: CASSSTGETEAFF. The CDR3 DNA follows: TGTGCCAGCAGCTCTACAGGGGAGACTGAAGCTTTCTTT.

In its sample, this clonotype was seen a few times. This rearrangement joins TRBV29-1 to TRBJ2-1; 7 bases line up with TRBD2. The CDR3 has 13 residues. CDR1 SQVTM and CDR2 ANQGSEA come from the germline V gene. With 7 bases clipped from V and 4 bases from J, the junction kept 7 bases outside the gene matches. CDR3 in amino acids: CSARLAGYNEQFF. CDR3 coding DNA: TGCAGCGCCCGACTAGCTGGGTACAATGAGCAGTTCTTC.

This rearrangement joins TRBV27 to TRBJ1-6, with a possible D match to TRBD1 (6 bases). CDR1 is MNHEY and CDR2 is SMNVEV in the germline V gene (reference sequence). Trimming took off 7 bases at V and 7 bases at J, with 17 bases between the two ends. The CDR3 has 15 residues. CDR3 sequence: CASTEDRSVNSPLHF. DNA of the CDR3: TGTGCCAGCACGGAAGACAGGTCCGTAAATTCACCCCTCCACTTT.

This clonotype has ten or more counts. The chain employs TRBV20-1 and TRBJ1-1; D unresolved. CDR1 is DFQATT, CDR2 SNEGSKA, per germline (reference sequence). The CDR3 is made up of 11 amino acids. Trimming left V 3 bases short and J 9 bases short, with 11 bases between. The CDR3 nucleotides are TGCAGTGCTAGTAGGCAGTCCCAAGCTTTCTTT. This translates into CSASRQSQAFF.

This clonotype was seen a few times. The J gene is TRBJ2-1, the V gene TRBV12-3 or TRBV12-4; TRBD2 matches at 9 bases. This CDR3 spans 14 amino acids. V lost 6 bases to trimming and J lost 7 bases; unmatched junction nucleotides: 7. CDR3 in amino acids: CASSRASGTNEQFF. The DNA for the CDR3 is TGTGCCAGCAGCAGGGCTAGCGGGACGAATGAGCAGTTCTTC.

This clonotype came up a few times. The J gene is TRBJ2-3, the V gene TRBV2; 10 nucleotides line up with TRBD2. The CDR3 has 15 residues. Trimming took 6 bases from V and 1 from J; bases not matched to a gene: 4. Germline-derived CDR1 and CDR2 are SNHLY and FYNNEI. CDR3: CASSYTSGGTDTQYF. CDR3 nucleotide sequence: TGTGCCAGCAGCTATACTAGCGGGGGCACAGATACGCAGTATTTT.

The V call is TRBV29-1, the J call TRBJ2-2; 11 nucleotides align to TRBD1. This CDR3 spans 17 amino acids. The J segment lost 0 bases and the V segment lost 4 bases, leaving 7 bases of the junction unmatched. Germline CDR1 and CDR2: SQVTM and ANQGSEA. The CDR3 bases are TGCAGCGTTGTCAGCCGGGACAGGGGGTCGAACACCGGGGAGCTGTTTTTT. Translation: CSVVSRDRGSNTGELFF.

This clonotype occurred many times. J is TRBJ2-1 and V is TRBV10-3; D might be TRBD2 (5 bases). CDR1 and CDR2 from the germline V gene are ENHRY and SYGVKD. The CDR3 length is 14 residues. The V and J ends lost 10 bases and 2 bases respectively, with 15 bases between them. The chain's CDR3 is CATTAGVPYNEQFF. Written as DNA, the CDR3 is TGTGCCACCACGGCGGGCGTGCCCTACAATGAGCAGTTCTTC.

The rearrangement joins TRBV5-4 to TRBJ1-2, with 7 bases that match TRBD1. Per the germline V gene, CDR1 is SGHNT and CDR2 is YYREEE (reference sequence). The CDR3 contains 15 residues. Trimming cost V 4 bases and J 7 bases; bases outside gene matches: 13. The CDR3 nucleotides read TGTGCCAGCAGCATCCAGGGGGGCAGGACTCTTGGCTACACCTTC. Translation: CASSIQGGRTLGYTF.

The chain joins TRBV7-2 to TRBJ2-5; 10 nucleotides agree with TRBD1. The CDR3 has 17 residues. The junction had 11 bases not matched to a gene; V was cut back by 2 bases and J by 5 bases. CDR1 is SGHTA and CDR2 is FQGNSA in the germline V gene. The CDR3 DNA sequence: TGTGCCAGCAGCTTATATTTGGGGACAGGGGTTGGGGAGACCCAGTACTTC. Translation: CASSLYLGTGVGETQYF.

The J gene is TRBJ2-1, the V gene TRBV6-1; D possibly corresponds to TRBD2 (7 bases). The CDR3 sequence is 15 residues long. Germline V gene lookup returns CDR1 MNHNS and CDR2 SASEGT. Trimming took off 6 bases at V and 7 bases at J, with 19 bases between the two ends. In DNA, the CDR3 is TGTGCCAGCAGAACCAGGGGAGGGCCAGGGAATGAGCAGTTCTTC. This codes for CASRTRGGPGNEQFF.

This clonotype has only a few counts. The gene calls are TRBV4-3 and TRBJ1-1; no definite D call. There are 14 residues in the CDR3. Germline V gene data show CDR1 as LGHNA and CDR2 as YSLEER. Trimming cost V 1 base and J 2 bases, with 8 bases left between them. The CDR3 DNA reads TGCGCCAGCAGCCAAGGTAGGGCCAACACTGAAGCTTTCTTT. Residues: CASSQGRANTEAFF.